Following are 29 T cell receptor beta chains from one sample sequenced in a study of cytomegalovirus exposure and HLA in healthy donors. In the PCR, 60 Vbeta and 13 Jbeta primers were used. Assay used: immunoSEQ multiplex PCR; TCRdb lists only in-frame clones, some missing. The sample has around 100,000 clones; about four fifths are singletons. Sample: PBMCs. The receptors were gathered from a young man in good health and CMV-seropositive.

The CDR3 nucleotides are TGTGCCAGCAGCTTGAGTCAGGGGAAAGATACGCAGTATTTT. It is translated as CASSLSQGKDTQYF. This chain uses TRBV5-6 with TRBJ2-3; maybe TRBD1 (6 bases). The CDR3 spans 14 residues. Trimming cost V 1 base and J 5 bases, with 11 bases left between them. Germline V gene lookup returns CDR1 SGHDT and CDR2 YYEEEE.

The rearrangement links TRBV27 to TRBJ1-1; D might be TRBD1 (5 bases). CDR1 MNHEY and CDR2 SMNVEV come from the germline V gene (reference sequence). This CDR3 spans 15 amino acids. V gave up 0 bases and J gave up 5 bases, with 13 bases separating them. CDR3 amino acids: CASSLSPGNTTEAFF. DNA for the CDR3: TGTGCCAGCAGTTTATCCCCAGGGAATACGACTGAAGCTTTCTTT.

The chain's CDR3 is CASSPGGDRAYEQYF. The CDR3 nucleotides are TGTGCCAGCAGCCCTGGTGGGGACAGAGCCTACGAGCAGTACTTC. The chain has TRBV11-3 and TRBJ2-7, with 7 bases fitting TRBD1. Germline V gene sequence: CDR1 SGHNT, CDR2 YENEEA. CDR3 size: 15 residues. The junction had 9 bases not matched to a gene; V was cut back by 5 bases and J by 2 bases.

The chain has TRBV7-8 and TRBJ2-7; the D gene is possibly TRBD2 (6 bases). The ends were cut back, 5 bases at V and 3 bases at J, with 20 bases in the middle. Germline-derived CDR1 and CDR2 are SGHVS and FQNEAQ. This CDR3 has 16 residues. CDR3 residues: CASSPLGMRGRYEQYF. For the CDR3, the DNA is TGTGCCAGCAGCCCGTTGGGGATGCGGGGCCGCTACGAGCAGTACTTC.

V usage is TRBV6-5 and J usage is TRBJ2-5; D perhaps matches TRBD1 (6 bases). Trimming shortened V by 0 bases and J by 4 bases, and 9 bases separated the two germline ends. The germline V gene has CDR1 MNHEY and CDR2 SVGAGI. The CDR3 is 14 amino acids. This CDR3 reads CASSYSGGIETQYF. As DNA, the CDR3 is TGTGCCAGCAGTTACTCAGGGGGTATAGAGACCCAGTACTTC.

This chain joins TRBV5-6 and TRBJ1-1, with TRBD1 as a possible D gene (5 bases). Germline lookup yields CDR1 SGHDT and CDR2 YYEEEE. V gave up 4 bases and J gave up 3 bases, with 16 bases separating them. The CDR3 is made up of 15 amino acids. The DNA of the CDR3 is TGTGCCAGCAGCCGGGCGGGGGATCGGGACACTGAAGCTTTCTTT. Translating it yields CASSRAGDRDTEAFF.

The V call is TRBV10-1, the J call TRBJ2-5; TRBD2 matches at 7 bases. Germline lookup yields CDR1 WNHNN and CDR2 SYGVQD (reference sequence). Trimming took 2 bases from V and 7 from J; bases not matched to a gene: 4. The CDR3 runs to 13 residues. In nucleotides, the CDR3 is TGCGCCAGCAGTGAGGCCGAGCGGGGGACCCAGTACTTC. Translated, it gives CASSEAERGTQYF.

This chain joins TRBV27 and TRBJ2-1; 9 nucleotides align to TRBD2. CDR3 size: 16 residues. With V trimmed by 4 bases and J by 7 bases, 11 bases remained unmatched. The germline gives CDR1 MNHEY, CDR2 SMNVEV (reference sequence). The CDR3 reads CASSSAAAGGVNEQFF. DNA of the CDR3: TGTGCCAGCAGTTCCGCCGCGGCGGGAGGGGTAAATGAGCAGTTCTTC.

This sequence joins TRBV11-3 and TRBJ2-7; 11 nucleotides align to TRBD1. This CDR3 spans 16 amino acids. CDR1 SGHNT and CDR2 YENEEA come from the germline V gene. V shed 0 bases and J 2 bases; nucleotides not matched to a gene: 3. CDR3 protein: CASSLDPGQGAYEQYV. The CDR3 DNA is TGTGCCAGCAGCTTAGATCCGGGACAGGGGGCCTACGAGCAGTACGTC.

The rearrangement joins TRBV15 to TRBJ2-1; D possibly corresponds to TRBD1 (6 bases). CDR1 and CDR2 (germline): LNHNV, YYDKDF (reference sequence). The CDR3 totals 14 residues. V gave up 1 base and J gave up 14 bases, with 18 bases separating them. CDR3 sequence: CATSRAPGRDKKFF. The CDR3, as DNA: TGTGCCACCAGCAGAGCCCCAGGCCGGGACAAAAAGTTCTTC.

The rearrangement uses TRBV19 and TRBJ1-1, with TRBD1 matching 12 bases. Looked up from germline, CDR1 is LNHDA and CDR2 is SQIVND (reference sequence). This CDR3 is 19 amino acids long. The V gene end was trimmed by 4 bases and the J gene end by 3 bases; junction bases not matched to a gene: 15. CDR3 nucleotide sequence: TGTGCCAGTAGTAAGCCCGGGACAGGGGGCCATGTGATTCACACTGAAGCTTTCTTT. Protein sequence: CASSKPGTGGHVIHTEAFF.

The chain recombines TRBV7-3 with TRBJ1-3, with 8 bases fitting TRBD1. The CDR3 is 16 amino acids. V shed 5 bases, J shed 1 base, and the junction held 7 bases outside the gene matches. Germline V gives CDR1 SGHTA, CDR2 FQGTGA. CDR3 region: CASSQGQATSGNTIYF. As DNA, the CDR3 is TGTGCCAGCAGCCAGGGACAGGCAACGTCTGGAAACACCATATATTTT.

The CDR3 loop reads CASSQDTAVGAQYF. The CDR3 bases are TGCGCCAGCAGCCAAGATACGGCGGTAGGGGCGCAGTATTTT. The chain carries TRBV4-1 and TRBJ2-3, with D tentatively TRBD1 (5 bases). Germline CDR1 and CDR2: MGHRA and YSYEKL. The CDR3 contains 14 residues. Trimming cost V 0 bases and J 10 bases, with 14 bases left between them.

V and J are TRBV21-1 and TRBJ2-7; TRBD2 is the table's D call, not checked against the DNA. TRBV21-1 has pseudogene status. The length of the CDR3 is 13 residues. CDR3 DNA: TGTGCCAGCCCGGGAGGGGGTATTCGGGAGCAGTACGTC. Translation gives CASPGGGIREQYV.

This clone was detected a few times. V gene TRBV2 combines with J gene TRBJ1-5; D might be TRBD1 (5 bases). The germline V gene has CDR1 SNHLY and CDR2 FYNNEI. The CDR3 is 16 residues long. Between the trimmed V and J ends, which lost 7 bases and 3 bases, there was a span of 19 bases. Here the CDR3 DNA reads TGTGCCAGCATGGCCTTGGGGGGTCCAGCCAATCAGCCCCAGCATTTT. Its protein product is CASMALGGPANQPQHF.

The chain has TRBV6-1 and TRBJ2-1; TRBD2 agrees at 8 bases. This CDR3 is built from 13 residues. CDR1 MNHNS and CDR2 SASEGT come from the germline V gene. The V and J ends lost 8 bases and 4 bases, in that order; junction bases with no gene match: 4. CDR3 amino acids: CASSGGDYNEQFF. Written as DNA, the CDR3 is TGTGCCAGCTCGGGGGGGGATTACAATGAGCAGTTCTTC.

The CDR3 DNA sequence: TGTGCCAGCAGTACTGGGGGACAGGCCAACTATGGCTACACCTTC. Its translation: CASSTGGQANYGYTF. The gene calls are TRBV6-5 and TRBJ1-2; TRBD1 aligns across 8 bases. The CDR3 consists of 15 residues. Germline V lookup: CDR1 MNHEY, CDR2 SVGAGI. V trimming: 5 bases; J trimming: 2 bases; junction bases outside the gene matches: 7.

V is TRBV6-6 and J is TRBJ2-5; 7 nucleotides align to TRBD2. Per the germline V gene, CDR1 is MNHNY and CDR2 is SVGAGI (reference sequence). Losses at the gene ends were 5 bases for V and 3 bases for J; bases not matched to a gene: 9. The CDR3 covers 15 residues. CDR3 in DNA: TGTGCCAGCAGTCCCCTCGGGGGGAGGGAAGAGACCCAGTACTTC. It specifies CASSPLGGREETQYF.

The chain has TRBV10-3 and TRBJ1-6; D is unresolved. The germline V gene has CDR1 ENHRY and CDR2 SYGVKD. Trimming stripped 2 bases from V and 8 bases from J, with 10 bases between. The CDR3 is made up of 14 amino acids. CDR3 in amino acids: CAISEVHGDSPLHF. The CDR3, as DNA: TGTGCCATCAGTGAGGTCCACGGGGATTCACCCCTCCACTTT.

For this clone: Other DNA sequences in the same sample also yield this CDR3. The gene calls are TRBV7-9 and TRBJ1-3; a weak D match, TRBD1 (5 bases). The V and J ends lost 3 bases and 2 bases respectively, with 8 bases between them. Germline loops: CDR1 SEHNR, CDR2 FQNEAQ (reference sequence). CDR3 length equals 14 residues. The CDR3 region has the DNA TGTGCCAGCAGCTTGGGGGGGACTGGAAACACCATATATTTT. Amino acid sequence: CASSLGGTGNTIYF.

The CDR3 bases are TGTGCCTGGAGCGGGATCAGCACAGATACGCAGTATTTT. Protein product: CAWSGISTDTQYF. The chain combines TRBV30 with TRBJ2-3; perhaps TRBD2 as D (5 bases). The germline gives CDR1 GTSNPN, CDR2 SVGIG (reference sequence). Trimming took off 3 bases at V and 0 bases at J, with 7 bases between the two ends. This CDR3 has 13 residues.

CDR3 coding DNA: TGTGCCAGCAAACCCGGGACTAGCGGGCTCTACGAGCAGTACGTC. Its protein is CASKPGTSGLYEQYV. This chain links TRBV6-1 with TRBJ2-7; 12 bases are a match to TRBD2. The CDR3 has 15 amino acids. V lost 7 bases to trimming and J lost 3 bases; unmatched junction nucleotides: 7. The germline V gene has CDR1 MNHNS and CDR2 SASEGT.

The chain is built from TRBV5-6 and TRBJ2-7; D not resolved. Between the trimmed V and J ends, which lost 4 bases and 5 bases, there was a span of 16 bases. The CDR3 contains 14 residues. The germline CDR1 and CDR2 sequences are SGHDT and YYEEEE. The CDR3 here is CASSVGLLTNEQYF. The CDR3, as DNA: TGTGCCAGCAGCGTAGGCTTGTTAACTAACGAGCAGTACTTC.

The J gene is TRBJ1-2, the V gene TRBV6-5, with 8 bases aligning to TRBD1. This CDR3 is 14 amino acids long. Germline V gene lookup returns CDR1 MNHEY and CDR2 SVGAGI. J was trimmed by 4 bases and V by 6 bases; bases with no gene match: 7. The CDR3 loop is CASRLGQGLYGYTF. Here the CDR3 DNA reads TGTGCCAGCAGACTAGGACAGGGCCTCTATGGCTACACCTTC.

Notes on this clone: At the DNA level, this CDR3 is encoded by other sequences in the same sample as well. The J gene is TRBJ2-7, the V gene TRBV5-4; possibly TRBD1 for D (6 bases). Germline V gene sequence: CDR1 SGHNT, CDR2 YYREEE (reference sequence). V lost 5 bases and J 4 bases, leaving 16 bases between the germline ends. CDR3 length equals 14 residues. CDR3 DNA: TGTGCCAGCAGTGCCACCGGGACAAAATACGAGCAGTACTTC. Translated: CASSATGTKYEQYF.

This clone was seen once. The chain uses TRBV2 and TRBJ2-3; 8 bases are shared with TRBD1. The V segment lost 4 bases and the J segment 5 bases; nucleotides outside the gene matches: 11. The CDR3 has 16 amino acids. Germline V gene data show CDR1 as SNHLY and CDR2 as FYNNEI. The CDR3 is CASSGFGQGAGDTQYF. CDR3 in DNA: TGTGCCAGCAGTGGTTTTGGCCAGGGGGCGGGAGATACGCAGTATTTT.

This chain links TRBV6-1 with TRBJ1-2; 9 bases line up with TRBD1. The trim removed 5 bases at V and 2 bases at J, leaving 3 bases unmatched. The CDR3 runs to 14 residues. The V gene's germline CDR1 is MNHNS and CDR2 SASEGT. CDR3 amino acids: CASSFGQGNYGYTF. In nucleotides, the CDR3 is TGTGCCAGCAGTTTCGGACAGGGGAACTATGGCTACACCTTC.

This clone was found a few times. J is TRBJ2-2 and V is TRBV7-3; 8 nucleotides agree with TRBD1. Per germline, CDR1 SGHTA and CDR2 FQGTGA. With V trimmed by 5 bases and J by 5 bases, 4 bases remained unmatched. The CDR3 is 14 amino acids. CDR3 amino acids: CASSPRTGTGELFF. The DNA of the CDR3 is TGTGCCAGCAGCCCCCGGACAGGGACCGGGGAGCTGTTTTTT.

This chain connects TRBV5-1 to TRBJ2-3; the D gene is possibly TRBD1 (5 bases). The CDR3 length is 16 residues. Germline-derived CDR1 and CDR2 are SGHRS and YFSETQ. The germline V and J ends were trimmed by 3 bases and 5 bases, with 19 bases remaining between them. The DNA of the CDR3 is TGCGCCAGCAGCTCCCAGGGCCAATACGTGGGAGATACGCAGTATTTT. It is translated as CASSSQGQYVGDTQYF.